The present T cell receptor (beta chain) was sequenced within a study of CD8+ T cells in alopecia areata. Overall study: Each of the treated patients was given oral tofacitinib, 5 to 10 mg twice daily, for moderate-to-severe alopecia areata.

The V end was cut by 3 bases, the J end by 4 bases, with 14 bases between. The germline gives CDR1 SGDLS, CDR2 YYNGEE. The CDR3 length is 15 residues. Following extraction, RNA underwent reverse transcription to cDNA, which served as the sequencing template. Data came from immunoSEQ multiplex PCR; TCRdb stores just in-frame clones and leaves some out. The sample lists over 120,000 clones; 45% to 60% were seen once. This specimen consisted of CD4+ T cells sorted from blood, obtained at week 0. V is TRBV9 and J is TRBJ1-3; D uncertain. This TCR derives from a human donor with alopecia areata. The CDR3 loop reads CASSARPVSGNTIYF. CDR3 nucleotide sequence: TGTGCCAGCAGCGCCCGACCGGTCTCGGGAAACACCATATATTTT.